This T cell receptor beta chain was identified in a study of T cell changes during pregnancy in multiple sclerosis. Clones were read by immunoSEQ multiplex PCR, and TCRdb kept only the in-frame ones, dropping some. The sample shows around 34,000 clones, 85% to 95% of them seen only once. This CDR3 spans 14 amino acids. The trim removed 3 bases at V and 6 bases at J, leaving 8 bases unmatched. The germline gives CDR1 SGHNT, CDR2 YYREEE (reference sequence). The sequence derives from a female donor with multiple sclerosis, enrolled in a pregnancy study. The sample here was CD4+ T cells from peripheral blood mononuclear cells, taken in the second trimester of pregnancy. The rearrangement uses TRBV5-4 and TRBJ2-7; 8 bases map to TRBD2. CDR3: CASSSRDGGVEQYF. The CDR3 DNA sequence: TGTGCCAGCAGCTCCCGGGACGGGGGGGTCGAGCAGTACTTC. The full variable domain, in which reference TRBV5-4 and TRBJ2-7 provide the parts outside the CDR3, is ETGVTQSPTHLIKTRGQQVTLRCSSQSGHNTVSWYQQALGQGPQFIFQYYREEENGRGNFPPRFSGLQFPNYSSELNVNALELDDSALYLCASSSRDGGVEQYFGPGTRLTVT.